This T cell receptor beta chain was recovered during a study of blood T cell repertoires in COVID-19. In the study overall: Italy, Spain and the United States were the sources of the convalescent and acute COVID-19 samples. Sources were T cells, B-cell-depleted T cells, or PBMCs; the material itself was cDNA or gDNA.

The CDR3 is 14 amino acids. Unmatched junction bases numbered 2, after V lost 10 bases and J lost 0 bases. Germline V lookup: CDR1 LGHDT, CDR2 YNNKEL (reference sequence). Original processing methods: Amplification of reference gene primers provided the estimated nucleated cell counts. Generated by immunoSEQ multiplex PCR, the TCRdb table keeps only in-frame clones and is missing some. V and J calls and clone size are copied from that table; D and trimming were computed from the DNA. The sample lists roughly 89,000 clones; approximately 80% were seen once. Material for sequencing was peripheral blood. The receptor was isolated from a woman older than 75 with acute or convalescent COVID-19. This sequence joins TRBV3-1 (or the pseudogene TRBV3-2) and TRBJ2-3, with TRBD2 matching 12 bases. CDR3: CATTSGGSTDTQYF. The DNA of the CDR3 is TGTGCCACCACTAGCGGGGGGAGCACAGATACGCAGTATTTT.